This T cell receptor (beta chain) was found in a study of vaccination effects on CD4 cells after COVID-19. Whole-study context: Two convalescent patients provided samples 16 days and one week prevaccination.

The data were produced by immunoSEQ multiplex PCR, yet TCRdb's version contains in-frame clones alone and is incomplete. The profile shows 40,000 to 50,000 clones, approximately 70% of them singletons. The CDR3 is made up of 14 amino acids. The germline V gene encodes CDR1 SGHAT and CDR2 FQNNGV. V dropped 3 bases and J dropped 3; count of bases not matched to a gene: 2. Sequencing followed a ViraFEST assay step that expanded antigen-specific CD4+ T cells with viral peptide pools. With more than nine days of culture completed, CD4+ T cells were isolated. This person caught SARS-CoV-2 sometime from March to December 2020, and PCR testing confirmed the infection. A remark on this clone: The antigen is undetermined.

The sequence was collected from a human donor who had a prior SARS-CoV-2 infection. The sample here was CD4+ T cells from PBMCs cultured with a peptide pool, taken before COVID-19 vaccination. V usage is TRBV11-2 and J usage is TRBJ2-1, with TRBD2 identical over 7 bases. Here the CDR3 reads CASSFGGGYNEQFF. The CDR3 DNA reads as TGTGCCAGCAGCTTTGGGGGGGGCTACAATGAGCAGTTCTTC.